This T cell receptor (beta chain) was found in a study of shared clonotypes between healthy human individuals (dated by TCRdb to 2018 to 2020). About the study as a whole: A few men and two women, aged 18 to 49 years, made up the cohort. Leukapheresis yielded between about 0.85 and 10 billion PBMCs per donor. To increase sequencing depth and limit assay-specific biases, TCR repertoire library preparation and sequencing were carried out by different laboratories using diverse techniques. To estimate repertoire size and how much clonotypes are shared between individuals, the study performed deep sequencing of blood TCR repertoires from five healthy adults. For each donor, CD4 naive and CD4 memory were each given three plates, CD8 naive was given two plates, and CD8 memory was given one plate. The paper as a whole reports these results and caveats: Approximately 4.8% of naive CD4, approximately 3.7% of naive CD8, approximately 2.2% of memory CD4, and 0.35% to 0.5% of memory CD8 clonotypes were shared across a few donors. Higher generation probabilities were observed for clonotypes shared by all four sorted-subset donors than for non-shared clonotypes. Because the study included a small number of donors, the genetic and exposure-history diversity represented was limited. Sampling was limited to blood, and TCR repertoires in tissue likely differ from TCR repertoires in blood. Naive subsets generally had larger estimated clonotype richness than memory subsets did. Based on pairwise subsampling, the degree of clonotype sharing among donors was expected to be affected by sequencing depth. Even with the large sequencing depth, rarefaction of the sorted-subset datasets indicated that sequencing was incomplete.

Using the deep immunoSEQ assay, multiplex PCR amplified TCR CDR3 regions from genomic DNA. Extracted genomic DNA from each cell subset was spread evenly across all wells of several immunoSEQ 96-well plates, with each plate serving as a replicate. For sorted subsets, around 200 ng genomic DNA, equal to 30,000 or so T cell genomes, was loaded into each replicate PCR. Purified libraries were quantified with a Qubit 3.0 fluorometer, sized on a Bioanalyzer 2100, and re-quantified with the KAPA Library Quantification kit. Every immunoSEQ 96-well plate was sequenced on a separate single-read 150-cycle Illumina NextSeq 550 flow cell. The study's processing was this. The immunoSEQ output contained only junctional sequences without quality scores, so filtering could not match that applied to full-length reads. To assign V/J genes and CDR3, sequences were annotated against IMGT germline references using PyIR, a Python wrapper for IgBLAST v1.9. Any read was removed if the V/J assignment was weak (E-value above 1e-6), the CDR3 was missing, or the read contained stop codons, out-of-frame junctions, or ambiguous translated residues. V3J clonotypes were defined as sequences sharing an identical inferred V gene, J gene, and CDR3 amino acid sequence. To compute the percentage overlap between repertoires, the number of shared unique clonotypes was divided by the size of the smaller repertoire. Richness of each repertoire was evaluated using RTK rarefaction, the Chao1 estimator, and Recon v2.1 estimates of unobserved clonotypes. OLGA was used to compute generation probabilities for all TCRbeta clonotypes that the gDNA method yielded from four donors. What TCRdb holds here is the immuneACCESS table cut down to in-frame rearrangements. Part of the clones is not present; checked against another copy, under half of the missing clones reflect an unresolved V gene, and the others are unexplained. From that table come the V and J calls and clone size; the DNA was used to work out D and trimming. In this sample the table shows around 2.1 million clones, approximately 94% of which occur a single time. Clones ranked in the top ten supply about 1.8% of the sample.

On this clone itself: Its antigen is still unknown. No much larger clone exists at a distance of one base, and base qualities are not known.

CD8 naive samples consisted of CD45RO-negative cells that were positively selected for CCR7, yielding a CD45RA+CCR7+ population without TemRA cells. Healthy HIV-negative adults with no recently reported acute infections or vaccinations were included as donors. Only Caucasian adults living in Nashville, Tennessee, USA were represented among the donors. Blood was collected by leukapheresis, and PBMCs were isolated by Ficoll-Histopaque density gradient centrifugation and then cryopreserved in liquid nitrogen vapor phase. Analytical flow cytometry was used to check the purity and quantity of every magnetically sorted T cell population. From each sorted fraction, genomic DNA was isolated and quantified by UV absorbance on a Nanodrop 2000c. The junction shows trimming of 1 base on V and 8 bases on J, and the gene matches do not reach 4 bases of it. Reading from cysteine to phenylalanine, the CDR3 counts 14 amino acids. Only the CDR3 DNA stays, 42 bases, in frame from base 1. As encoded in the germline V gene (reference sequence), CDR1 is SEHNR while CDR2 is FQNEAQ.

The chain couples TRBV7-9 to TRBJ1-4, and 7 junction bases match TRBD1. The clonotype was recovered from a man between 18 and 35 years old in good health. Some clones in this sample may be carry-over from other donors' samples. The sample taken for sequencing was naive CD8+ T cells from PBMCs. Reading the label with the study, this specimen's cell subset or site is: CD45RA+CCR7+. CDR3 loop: CASSLEQGYEKLFF. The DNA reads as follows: TGTGCCAGCAGCTTAGAACAGGGGTACGAAAAACTGTTTTTT.